This T cell receptor beta chain was recovered during a study of blood T cell repertoires in COVID-19. Looking at the study overall: Samples of COVID-19 (acute and convalescent) were obtained from the United States, Italy and Spain. PBMCs, B-cell-depleted T cells, or T cells provided the cDNA or gDNA that made up the material.

With regard to this clone: This specimen includes other DNA sequences encoding the same CDR3.

Original analysis: The assay estimated nucleated cells by amplifying reference gene primers. Measured with immunoSEQ multiplex PCR; TCRdb has only the in-frame clones, and not every one. Clonal size and the V and J genes are those of that table, whereas D and trimming came from the DNA. In the table there are under 200,000 clones, roughly 80% of which are singletons. The CDR3 consists of 12 residues. V was shortened by 6 bases and J by 4 bases, with 9 bases between the two germline ends. This clonotype originated in a human donor with acute or convalescent COVID-19. The donor label of this sample is uncertain. The J gene is TRBJ1-2, the V gene TRBV12-3 or TRBV12-4; D gene unclear. Sequenced: peripheral blood. The CDR3 region has the DNA TGTGCCAGCAGCCTACAGTTCTATGGCTACACCTTC. It encodes CASSLQFYGYTF.